This T cell receptor (beta chain) was obtained from a study of blood T cells in healthy people across ages. The CDR3 has 13 amino acids. After removal of 6 bases from V and 6 bases from J, the junction contained 4 bases not matched to a gene. This clonotype has more than one count but fewer than ten. A sample-barcoded 5' primer and a J-beta primer mix were used in a second PCR of roughly 6 to 12 cycles. From the 5' RACE reads, TCRdb called clonotypes with MiXCR, one entry per CDR3 protein. Counted here are hundreds of thousands of distinct CDR3 sequences, 48% occurring once; the ten biggest clones make up roughly 12%.

The rearrangement uses TRBV12-3 or TRBV12-4 and TRBJ2-3; 9 bases are a match to TRBD1. The source of this sequence is a young man in good health. The sample was blood. The CDR3 DNA reads TGTGCCAGCAGGGGACAGGGCTCGGATACGCAGTATTTT. Protein product: CASRGQGSDTQYF.